The 20 T cell receptor beta chains given below trace back to one sample, sequenced in a study of OX40 agonist ivuxolimab in advanced cancers. Sequencing was performed with immunoSEQ multiplex PCR; in TCRdb, only in-frame clones are kept and a portion is missing. The sample lists roughly 46,000 clones, around 90% occurring once. Sample: CD4+ or CD8+ T cells sorted from blood, taken in a trial of the OX40 agonist ivuxolimab. These TCRs come from an adult with an advanced solid tumor such as melanoma, head and neck, liver or kidney cancer.

The chain recombines TRBV7-9 with TRBJ2-1; D gene unclear. The CDR3 is made up of 12 amino acids. V shed 5 bases and J shed 0 bases, with 2 bases lying between them. Looked up from germline, CDR1 is SEHNR and CDR2 is FQNEAQ (reference sequence). The CDR3 is CASSVSYNEQFF. In DNA, the CDR3 is TGTGCCAGCAGCGTCTCCTACAATGAGCAGTTCTTC.

This clone was recorded once. The V call is TRBV7-9, the J call TRBJ2-3; D not certain. CDR1 and CDR2 from the germline V gene are SEHNR and FQNEAQ (reference sequence). The germline V and J ends were trimmed by 4 bases and 6 bases, with 23 bases remaining between them. The CDR3 is 17 amino acids. The CDR3 loop reads CASSSTAWTPQADTQYF. The CDR3 DNA is TGTGCCAGCAGCTCCACCGCCTGGACCCCCCAGGCGGATACGCAGTATTTT.

In its sample, this clone was seen a few times. The chain links TRBV18 to TRBJ2-7, with 8 bases matching TRBD1. The CDR3 runs to 14 residues. Germline V CDR1 and CDR2: KGHSH, LQKENI. The V and J ends lost 5 bases and 3 bases, in that order; junction bases with no gene match: 6. For the CDR3, the DNA is TGTGCCAGCTCAAAAGGCACAGGGGGCTACGAGCAGTACTTC. Encoded protein: CASSKGTGGYEQYF.

This chain links TRBV6-5 with TRBJ2-3; D uncertain. Looked up from germline, CDR1 is MNHEY and CDR2 is SVGAGI. V lost 4 bases and J 0 bases, leaving 11 bases between the germline ends. The CDR3 consists of 15 residues. The CDR3 DNA reads as TGTGCCAGCAGTTCCCATCGCGACAGCACAGATACGCAGTATTTT. Encoded protein: CASSSHRDSTDTQYF.

The V and J genes are TRBV18 and TRBJ2-7; no clear D. V was cut by 2 bases and J by 0 bases, with 14 bases left in between. The germline gives CDR1 KGHSH, CDR2 LQKENI. This CDR3 is 16 amino acids long. CDR3 protein: CASSPTLETNSYEQYF. Written as DNA, the CDR3 is TGTGCCAGCTCACCAACGCTCGAGACCAACTCCTACGAGCAGTACTTC.

The chain combines TRBV28 with TRBJ2-7; D is uncertain. V lost 8 bases and J 2 bases, leaving 10 bases between the germline ends. Germline CDR1 MDHEN, CDR2 SYDVKM. The CDR3 has 12 amino acids. CDR3: CASRRATYEQYF. CDR3 DNA: TGTGCCAGCCGCCGGGCCACCTACGAGCAGTACTTC.

V and J are TRBV4-2 and TRBJ2-1; no clear D. From germline, CDR1 is LGHNA and CDR2 YNFKEQ. The length of the CDR3 is 17 residues. The ends were cut back, 1 base at V and 0 bases at J, with 13 bases in the middle. The CDR3 protein is CASSQAGPGSSYNEQFF. As DNA, the CDR3 is TGTGCCAGCAGCCAAGCTGGGCCCGGAAGCTCCTACAATGAGCAGTTCTTC.

The J gene is TRBJ1-2, the V gene TRBV4-2, with 8 bases fitting TRBD1. CDR1 and CDR2 (germline): LGHNA, YNFKEQ. The CDR3 totals 16 residues. With 5 bases clipped from V and 0 bases from J, the junction kept 8 bases outside the gene matches. DNA for the CDR3: TGTGCCAGCAGCTTAGACAGGGGAACTTCTAACTATGGCTACACCTTC. It is translated as CASSLDRGTSNYGYTF.

The gene calls are TRBV5-6 and TRBJ2-3; perhaps TRBD1 as D (5 bases). Germline values: CDR1 SGHDT, CDR2 YYEEEE. The CDR3 totals 17 residues. Deletions cut 4 bases from V and 2 bases from J, with 20 bases between. The CDR3 is CASSPWTRERLTDTQYF. Here the CDR3 DNA reads TGTGCCAGCAGCCCTTGGACAAGAGAAAGGCTCACAGATACGCAGTATTTT.

V is TRBV2 and J is TRBJ2-5; weak D call: TRBD2 (6 bases). Germline V CDR1 and CDR2: SNHLY, FYNNEI. The CDR3 loop spans 14 amino acids. Between the trimmed V and J ends, which lost 4 bases and 1 base, there was a span of 10 bases. DNA of the CDR3: TGTGCCAGCAGTGTGGGACTCAGCCAAGAGACCCAGTACTTC. Its protein is CASSVGLSQETQYF.

The chain uses TRBV29-1 and TRBJ1-2, with D possibly being TRBD1 (5 bases). CDR1 and CDR2 (germline): SQVTM, ANQGSEA. The V end was cut by 0 bases, the J end by 5 bases, with 16 bases between. The length of the CDR3 is 15 residues. CDR3 loop: CSVEDAGRGEYGYTF. CDR3 nucleotide sequence: TGCAGCGTTGAAGACGCGGGGCGGGGGGAGTATGGCTACACCTTC.

A few counts support this clone. The chain is built from TRBV6-6 and TRBJ1-2; D not certain. Trimming removed 0 bases at V and 4 bases at J, with 12 bases between. The CDR3 spans 15 residues. Looked up from germline, CDR1 is MNHNY and CDR2 is SVGAGI (reference sequence). DNA of the CDR3: TGTGCCAGCAGTTACTCGGTCGGGCGGGCCTATGGCTACACCTTC. Translating gives CASSYSVGRAYGYTF.

J is TRBJ1-2 and V is TRBV5-1, with TRBD1 matching over 10 bases. Looked up from germline, CDR1 is SGHRS and CDR2 is YFSETQ. Losses at the gene ends were 0 bases for V and 0 bases for J; bases not matched to a gene: 5. This CDR3 is 17 amino acids long. The CDR3, as DNA: TGCGCCAGCAGCTTGGGGACAGGGGGATCCCCTAACTATGGCTACACCTTC. This translates into CASSLGTGGSPNYGYTF.

The count of this clone is one. The conserved final phenylalanine or tryptophan is absent from the CDR3, which likely points to a read error. This chain links TRBV10-3 with TRBJ1-1; the D gene is possibly TRBD1 (5 bases). With 0 bases removed from V and 1 base from J, the gap between germline ends came to 9 bases. The germline gives CDR1 ENHRY, CDR2 SYGVKD. CDR3 size: 15 residues. In DNA, the CDR3 is TGTGCCATCAGTGAGTCGGCAGGGCGGAACACTGAAGCTTTCCTT. Residues: CAISESAGRNTEAFL.

V gene TRBV10-1 combines with J gene TRBJ1-1, with TRBD1 identical over 9 bases. CDR3 length: 14 amino acids. Germline-derived CDR1 and CDR2 are WNHNN and SYGVQD (reference sequence). V lost 8 bases to trimming and J lost 1 base; unmatched junction nucleotides: 5. CDR3 loop: CASGWTGANTEAFF. In DNA form, the CDR3 reads TGCGCCAGCGGATGGACAGGGGCGAACACTGAAGCTTTCTTT.

The chain couples TRBV29-1 to TRBJ2-5, with 11 bases identical to TRBD1. Per germline, CDR1 SQVTM and CDR2 ANQGSEA. V was clipped by 7 bases and J by 11 bases; unmatched bases: 15. The CDR3 consists of 14 residues. The CDR3 DNA sequence: TGCAGCGCCGATCCCGGGACAGGGGGTAGTGAGCAGTACTTC. Translated, it gives CSADPGTGGSEQYF.

This sequence joins TRBV7-8 and TRBJ1-4; no definite D call. V lost 8 bases and J 8 bases, leaving 18 bases between the germline ends. The CDR3 is made up of 14 amino acids. CDR1 and CDR2 (germline): SGHVS, FQNEAQ. CDR3 sequence: CASSREGLEEKLFF. The CDR3 bases are TGTGCCAGCTCTCGGGAGGGATTGGAAGAAAAACTGTTTTTT.

V is TRBV19 and J is TRBJ2-4; possible D gene TRBD2, 6 bases. CDR1 and CDR2 (germline): LNHDA, SQIVND (reference sequence). V was clipped by 4 bases and J by 7 bases, with 8 bases between them. The CDR3 runs to 12 residues. CDR3: CASSSGMNIQYF. As DNA, the CDR3 is TGTGCCAGTAGTAGCGGGATGAACATTCAGTACTTC.

The chain is built from TRBV27 and TRBJ2-2; D call uncertain. Germline V CDR1 and CDR2: MNHEY, SMNVEV (reference sequence). This CDR3 is 14 amino acids long. Between the trimmed V and J ends, which lost 6 bases and 1 base, there was a span of 9 bases. CDR3 amino acids: CASSLLMNTGELFF. CDR3 sequence (DNA): TGTGCCAGCAGCCTTCTGATGAACACCGGGGAGCTGTTTTTT.

This chain uses TRBV2 with TRBJ1-3, with D perhaps TRBD1 (6 bases). Germline values: CDR1 SNHLY, CDR2 FYNNEI. The CDR3 is 17 residues long. The V and J ends lost 4 bases and 0 bases respectively, with 16 bases between them. The CDR3 here is CASSGLGTQVSGNTIYF. The CDR3 DNA follows: TGTGCCAGCAGTGGACTAGGGACACAGGTCTCTGGAAACACCATATATTTT.